This record looks at one T cell receptor (beta chain) sequence and its context. The antigen is undetermined. The PCR ran on 60 Vbeta and 13 Jbeta primers. Sequencing used immunoSEQ multiplex PCR; TCRdb keeps in-frame clones, though not all of them. This table has under 200,000 clones, 75% to 90% appearing once. This CDR3 contains 14 residues. V shed 5 bases and J 6 bases; nucleotides not matched to a gene: 2. In germline, CDR1 is SGHAT, CDR2 FQNNGV. The data originate from a study of cytomegalovirus exposure and HLA in healthy donors. Turning to the study itself: Unique TCRs numbering approximately 81 million, obtained from HLA-typed donors, made up an early data release. Study findings and constraints: Most TCR sequences were rare, but some public TCRs occurred in many donors.

The chain couples TRBV11-2 to TRBJ1-5; 12 bases line up with TRBD1. The TCR sequence derives from a man younger than 45 in good health and CMV-seronegative. The specimen was PBMCs. The DNA for the CDR3 is TGTGCCAGCAGCCCGGGACAGGGGGCTCAGCCCCAGCATTTT. The encoded protein is CASSPGQGAQPQHF. The full variable domain, rest sourced from reference TRBV11-2 and TRBJ1-5, is EAGVAQSPRYKIIEKRQSVAFWCNPISGHATLYWYQQILGQGPKLLIQFQNNGVVDDSQLPKDRFSAERLKGVDSTLKIQPAKLEDSAVYLCASSPGQGAQPQHFGDGTRLSIL.